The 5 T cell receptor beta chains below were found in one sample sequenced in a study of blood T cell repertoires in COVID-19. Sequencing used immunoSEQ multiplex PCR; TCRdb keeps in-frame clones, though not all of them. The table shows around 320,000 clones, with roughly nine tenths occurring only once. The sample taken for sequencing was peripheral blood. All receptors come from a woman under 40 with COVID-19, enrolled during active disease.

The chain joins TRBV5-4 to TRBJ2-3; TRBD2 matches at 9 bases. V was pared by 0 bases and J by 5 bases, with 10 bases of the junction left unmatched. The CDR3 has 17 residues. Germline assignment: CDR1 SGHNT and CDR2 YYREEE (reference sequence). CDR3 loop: CASSLAVGGGALDTQYF. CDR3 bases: TGTGCCAGCAGCTTGGCCGTTGGCGGGGGGGCCCTAGATACGCAGTATTTT. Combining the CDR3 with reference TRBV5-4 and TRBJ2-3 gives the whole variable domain ETGVTQSPTHLIKTRGQQVTLRCSSQSGHNTVSWYQQALGQGPQFIFQYYREEENGRGNFPPRFSGLQFPNYSSELNVNALELDDSALYLCASSLAVGGGALDTQYFGPGTRLTVL.

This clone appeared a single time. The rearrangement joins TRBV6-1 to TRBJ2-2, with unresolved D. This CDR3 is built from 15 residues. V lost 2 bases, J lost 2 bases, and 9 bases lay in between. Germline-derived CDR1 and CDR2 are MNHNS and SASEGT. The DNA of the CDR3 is TGTGCCAGCAGTGAAACTTCTGTCAACACCGGGGAGCTGTTTTTT. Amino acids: CASSETSVNTGELFF.

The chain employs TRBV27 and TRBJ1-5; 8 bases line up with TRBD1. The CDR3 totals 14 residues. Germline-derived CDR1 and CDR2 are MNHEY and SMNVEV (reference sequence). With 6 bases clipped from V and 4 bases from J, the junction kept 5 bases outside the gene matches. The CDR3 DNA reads TGTGCCAGCAGCTCAAGACAGGGGAATCAGCCCCAGCATTTT. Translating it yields CASSSRQGNQPQHF.

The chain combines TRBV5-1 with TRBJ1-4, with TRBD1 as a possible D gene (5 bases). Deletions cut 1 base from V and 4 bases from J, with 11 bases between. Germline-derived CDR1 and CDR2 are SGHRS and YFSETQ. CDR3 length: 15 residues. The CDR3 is CASSLSPGINEKLFF. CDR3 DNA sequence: TGCGCCAGCAGCTTGTCCCCAGGGATTAATGAAAAACTGTTTTTT.

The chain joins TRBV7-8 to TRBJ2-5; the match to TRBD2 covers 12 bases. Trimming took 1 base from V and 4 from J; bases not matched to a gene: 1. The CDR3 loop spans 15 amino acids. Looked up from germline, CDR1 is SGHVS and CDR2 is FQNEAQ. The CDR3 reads CASSLELAGGETQYF. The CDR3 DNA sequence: TGTGCCAGCAGCTTAGAACTAGCGGGGGGAGAGACCCAGTACTTC. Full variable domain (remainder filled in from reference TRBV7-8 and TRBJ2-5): GAGVSQSPRYKVAKRGQDVALRCDPISGHVSLFWYQQALGQGPEFLTYFQNEAQLDKSGLPSDRFFAERPEGSVSTLKIQRTQQEDSAVYLCASSLELAGGETQYFGPGTRLLVL.